Each of the 9 T cell receptor beta chains below was sequenced from the same sample in a study of blood T cell repertoires in COVID-19. Using immunoSEQ multiplex PCR, the repertoire was profiled, and TCRdb retains in-frame clones only, with some absent. The sample lists approximately 250,000 clones, around 85% occurring once. The material sequenced was PBMCs or T cells enriched from blood (not recorded which). The receptor set was obtained from a woman between 45 and 65 years old with acute COVID-19.

The CDR3 spells CASRWGGTEAFF. For the CDR3, the DNA is TGTGCCAGCAGGTGGGGGGGCACTGAAGCTTTCTTT. The rearrangement joins TRBV7-9 to TRBJ1-1, with D possibly being TRBD1 (5 bases). Germline V CDR1 and CDR2: SEHNR, FQNEAQ (reference sequence). The germline V and J ends were trimmed by 6 bases and 4 bases, with 9 bases remaining between them. The CDR3 is 12 residues long.

The chain links TRBV7-9 to TRBJ1-2; no reliable D call. The germline V and J ends were trimmed by 0 bases and 2 bases, with 10 bases remaining between them. The CDR3 extends over 15 amino acids. The germline V gene has CDR1 SEHNR and CDR2 FQNEAQ (reference sequence). The CDR3 nucleotides read TGTGCCAGCAGCTTAGCCAGCGGGAAGAACTATGGCTACACCTTC. The encoded protein is CASSLASGKNYGYTF.

The chain joins TRBV4-1 to TRBJ1-2, with D possibly being TRBD1 (6 bases). Germline V gene sequence: CDR1 MGHRA, CDR2 YSYEKL. V was clipped by 4 bases and J by 1 base, with 16 bases between them. This CDR3 comprises 16 residues. The CDR3 is CASSLNGQSINYGYTF. CDR3 coding DNA: TGCGCCAGCAGCCTAAACGGACAGTCAATTAACTATGGCTACACCTTC.

The chain employs TRBV9 and TRBJ2-5; D is possibly TRBD1 (5 bases). CDR1 is SGDLS, CDR2 YYNGEE, per germline. V shed 0 bases and J shed 3 bases, with 9 bases lying between them. CDR3 length equals 14 residues. The CDR3 protein is CASSVEGYEETQYF. CDR3 sequence (DNA): TGTGCCAGCAGCGTAGAGGGGTACGAAGAGACCCAGTACTTC.

This chain joins TRBV30 and TRBJ2-3, with D possibly TRBD1 on 6 matching bases. V dropped 3 bases and J dropped 2 bases, with 15 bases sitting between them. The CDR3 length is 15 residues. CDR1 is GTSNPN and CDR2 is SVGIG in the germline V gene (reference sequence). CDR3 sequence reads: CAWREGTPYTDTQYF. CDR3 DNA: TGTGCCTGGAGAGAAGGGACACCCTACACAGATACGCAGTATTTT.

The rearrangement uses TRBV18 and TRBJ1-3; D is undetermined. Germline CDR1 KGHSH, CDR2 LQKENI. CDR3 length equals 14 residues. With 2 bases removed from V and 1 base from J, the gap between germline ends came to 6 bases. CDR3 region: CASSPNSSGNTIYF. The CDR3 bases are TGTGCCAGCTCACCAAATAGTTCTGGAAACACCATATATTTT.

The chain employs TRBV30 and TRBJ1-2; D possibly corresponds to TRBD1 (5 bases). This CDR3 spans 12 amino acids. The germline V gene has CDR1 GTSNPN and CDR2 SVGIG (reference sequence). V shed 5 bases and J shed 5 bases, with 12 bases lying between them. The CDR3 protein is CAWHQGGYGYTF. CDR3 bases: TGTGCCTGGCACCAGGGAGGGTATGGCTACACCTTC.

The rearrangement joins TRBV6-1 to TRBJ1-2, with 7 bases lining up with TRBD1. The V gene end was trimmed by 2 bases and the J gene end by 4 bases; junction bases not matched to a gene: 4. CDR3 length: 14 residues. Germline V gene data show CDR1 as MNHNS and CDR2 as SASEGT. The CDR3 sequence is CASSELTGPYGYTF. The CDR3, as DNA: TGTGCCAGCAGTGAACTGACAGGGCCCTATGGCTACACCTTC.

The V and J genes are TRBV4-3 and TRBJ1-2; 7 bases align to TRBD1. Trimming cost V 0 bases and J 5 bases; bases outside gene matches: 6. Per the germline V gene, CDR1 is LGHNA and CDR2 is YSLEER. The length of the CDR3 is 15 residues. This CDR3 is CASSQDHSGGYGYTF. The CDR3 nucleotides are TGCGCCAGCAGCCAAGATCATTCAGGGGGATATGGCTACACCTTC.